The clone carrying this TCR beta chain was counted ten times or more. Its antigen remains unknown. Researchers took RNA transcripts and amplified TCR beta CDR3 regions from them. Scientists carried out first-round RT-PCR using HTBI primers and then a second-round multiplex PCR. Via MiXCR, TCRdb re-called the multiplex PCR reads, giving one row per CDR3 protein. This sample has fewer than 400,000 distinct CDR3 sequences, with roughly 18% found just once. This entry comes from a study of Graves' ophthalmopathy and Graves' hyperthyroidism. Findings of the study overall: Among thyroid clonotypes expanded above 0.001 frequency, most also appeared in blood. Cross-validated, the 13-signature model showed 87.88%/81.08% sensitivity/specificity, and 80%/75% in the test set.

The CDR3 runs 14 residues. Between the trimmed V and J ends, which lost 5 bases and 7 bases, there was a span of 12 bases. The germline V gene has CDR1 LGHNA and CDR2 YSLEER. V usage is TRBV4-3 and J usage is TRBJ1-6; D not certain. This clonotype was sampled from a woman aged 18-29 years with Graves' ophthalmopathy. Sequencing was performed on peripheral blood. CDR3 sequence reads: CASSVWQSNSPLHF. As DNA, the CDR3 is TGCGCCAGCAGCGTTTGGCAGTCGAATTCACCCCTCCACTTT.